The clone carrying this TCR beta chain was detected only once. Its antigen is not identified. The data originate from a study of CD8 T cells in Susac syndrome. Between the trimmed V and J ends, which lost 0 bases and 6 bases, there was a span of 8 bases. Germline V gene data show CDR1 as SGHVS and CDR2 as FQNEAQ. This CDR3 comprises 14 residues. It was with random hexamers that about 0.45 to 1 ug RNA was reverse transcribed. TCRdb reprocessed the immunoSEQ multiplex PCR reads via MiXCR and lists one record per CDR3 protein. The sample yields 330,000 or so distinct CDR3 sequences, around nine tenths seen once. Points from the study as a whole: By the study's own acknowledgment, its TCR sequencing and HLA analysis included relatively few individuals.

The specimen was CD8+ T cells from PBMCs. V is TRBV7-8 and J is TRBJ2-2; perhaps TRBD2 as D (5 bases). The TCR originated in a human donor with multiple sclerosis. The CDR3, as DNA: TGTGCCAGCAGCTTAGCTTGGGGAGCCGGGGAGCTGTTTTTT. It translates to CASSLAWGAGELFF.